The 26 T cell receptor beta chains given below trace back to one sample, sequenced in a study of graft-versus-host responses after intestinal transplantation. Antigens of these TCRs are unknown. The table came from immunoSEQ multiplex PCR; TCRdb's copy has only in-frame clones and leaves some out. The sample lists about 39,000 clones; nearly 95% were seen once. This sample comprised unstimulated CD8+ T cells sorted from spleen or lymph node cells, obtained before transplant. The receptors stem from a human donor who was the organ donor for an intestinal transplant.

The chain recombines TRBV5-8 with TRBJ1-1; D may be TRBD1 (6 bases). Germline CDR1 and CDR2: SGHTS and YDEGEE. The CDR3 contains 16 residues. V lost 1 base, J lost 3 bases, and 16 bases lay in between. The CDR3 sequence is CASSLSLAGVDTEAFF. CDR3 DNA: TGTGCCAGCAGCTTGAGTCTCGCAGGGGTGGACACTGAAGCTTTCTTT.

J is TRBJ2-7 and V is TRBV6-5; maybe TRBD1 (5 bases). Germline assignment: CDR1 MNHEY and CDR2 SVGAGI. CDR3 length equals 16 residues. The V and J ends lost 0 bases and 2 bases respectively, with 14 bases between them. In DNA form, the CDR3 reads TGTGCCAGCAGTTACTCAGGAGCAGGGTCTGCCTACGAGCAGTACTTC. It translates to CASSYSGAGSAYEQYF.

This rearrangement joins TRBV6-6 to TRBJ1-4, with TRBD1 identical over 9 bases. CDR1 is MNHNY, CDR2 SVGAGI, per germline (reference sequence). CDR3 length: 15 residues. V dropped 5 bases and J dropped 6; count of bases not matched to a gene: 7. CDR3: CASSSLGTGHEKLFF. As DNA, the CDR3 is TGTGCCAGCAGTAGCCTTGGGACAGGGCATGAAAAACTGTTTTTT.

The J gene is TRBJ1-2, the V gene TRBV2; D gene unclear. Trimming left V 11 bases short and J 4 bases short, with 11 bases between. The CDR3 is made up of 11 amino acids. Germline CDR1 and CDR2: SNHLY and FYNNEI. CDR3 protein: CAPRGGYGYTF. The CDR3 DNA reads as TGTGCCCCCCGGGGAGGCTATGGCTACACCTTC.

This rearrangement joins TRBV30 to TRBJ1-1, with D hard to call. This CDR3 comprises 11 residues. The V gene lost 2 bases and the J gene lost 5 bases, with 6 bases spanning the gap. Germline CDR1 reads GTSNPN; CDR2 reads SVGIG (reference sequence). In nucleotides, the CDR3 is TGTGCCTGGAGTCTGGGGACTGAAGCTTTCTTT. This codes for CAWSLGTEAFF.

This clone has only one observation. The chain is built from TRBV15 and TRBJ2-7, with D possibly TRBD1 on 6 matching bases. V lost 1 base and J 3 bases, leaving 16 bases between the germline ends. The germline gives CDR1 LNHNV, CDR2 YYDKDF (reference sequence). The CDR3 covers 16 residues. CDR3: CATSRGTANNYYEQYF. DNA of the CDR3: TGTGCCACCAGCAGAGGGACAGCAAATAATTACTACGAGCAGTACTTC.

CDR3 sequence reads: CASSQDTSQGSYNEQFF. CDR3 nucleotides: TGCGCCAGCAGCCAAGATACGTCCCAGGGATCCTACAATGAGCAGTTCTTC. The genes are TRBV4-3 and TRBJ2-1; a weak D match, TRBD1 (5 bases). V lost 0 bases and J 1 base, leaving 13 bases between the germline ends. The germline gives CDR1 LGHNA, CDR2 YSLEER. This CDR3 has 17 amino acids.

The V gene is TRBV6-6, the J gene TRBJ2-3; D unresolved. The CDR3 runs 14 residues. The germline V and J ends were trimmed by 1 base and 2 bases, with 7 bases remaining between them. Germline CDR1 and CDR2: MNHNY and SVGAGI (reference sequence). CDR3 sequence reads: CASSYWTDTDTQYF. The CDR3 DNA reads TGTGCCAGCAGTTACTGGACGGACACAGATACGCAGTATTTT.

The chain recombines TRBV6-6 with TRBJ2-1, with 7 bases lining up with TRBD2. Germline V gives CDR1 MNHNY, CDR2 SVGAGI (reference sequence). The CDR3 consists of 14 residues. The trim removed 0 bases at V and 9 bases at J, leaving 5 bases unmatched. In DNA form, the CDR3 reads TGTGCCAGCAGTTACTCGGGGGGGATCAGTGAGCAGTTCTTC. As protein: CASSYSGGISEQFF.

The chain recombines TRBV27 with TRBJ2-3; 9 positions agree with TRBD1. Trimming cost V 0 bases and J 4 bases; bases outside gene matches: 5. Germline V lookup: CDR1 MNHEY, CDR2 SMNVEV (reference sequence). The CDR3 totals 16 residues. CDR3: CASSLSGQGPPDTQYF. CDR3 nucleotides: TGTGCCAGCAGTTTATCGGGACAGGGCCCCCCAGATACGCAGTATTTT.

V and J are TRBV7-3 and TRBJ2-7; either TRBD1 or TRBD2 may fit D (6 bases each). V lost 2 bases and J lost 7, with 9 bases in between. The CDR3 has 12 amino acids. Germline V lookup: CDR1 SGHTA, CDR2 FQGTGA. CDR3 sequence (DNA): TGTGCCAGCAGCTTAGGGGGGCAGGAGCAGTACTTC. Its protein product is CASSLGGQEQYF.

The CDR3 DNA follows: TGTGCCAGCAGTTATTTGACCGGGACAGGCACAGATACGCAGTATTTT. Translating gives CASSYLTGTGTDTQYF. The chain carries TRBV6-5 and TRBJ2-3; 7 positions agree with TRBD1. The CDR3 runs 16 residues. J gave up 1 base and V 3 bases, and 7 bases lay outside the gene matches. Germline CDR1 MNHEY, CDR2 SVGAGI.

The chain has TRBV19 and TRBJ2-2; tentative D call: TRBD2 (5 bases). V gave up 3 bases and J gave up 3 bases, with 8 bases separating them. CDR3 length: 14 amino acids. Germline V gives CDR1 LNHDA, CDR2 SQIVND (reference sequence). The CDR3 loop reads CASSILGDTGELFF. CDR3 in DNA: TGTGCCAGTAGTATTCTCGGGGACACCGGGGAGCTGTTTTTT.

The count of this clone is one. The chain combines TRBV19 with TRBJ1-5; 7 bases agree with TRBD1. Per the germline V gene, CDR1 is LNHDA and CDR2 is SQIVND (reference sequence). CDR3 length: 17 amino acids. After removal of 0 bases from V and 3 bases from J, the junction contained 8 bases not matched to a gene. The DNA of the CDR3 is TGTGCCAGTAGTATAGATCCGGACAGGAGAGTCAATCAGCCCCAGCATTTT. It codes for CASSIDPDRRVNQPQHF.

The chain couples TRBV4-3 to TRBJ1-3, with 7 nucleotides matching TRBD1. Trimming cost V 4 bases and J 2 bases; bases outside gene matches: 5. The CDR3 length is 15 residues. Germline CDR1 and CDR2: LGHNA and YSLEER. The CDR3 bases are TGCGCCAGCAGCCCGCACCAGGGGGCTGGAAACACCATATATTTT. Amino acid sequence: CASSPHQGAGNTIYF.

This clone was recorded only once. The rearrangement links TRBV6-5 to TRBJ2-2; 8 nucleotides agree with TRBD1. The CDR3 contains 15 residues. The V and J ends lost 4 bases and 6 bases, in that order; junction bases with no gene match: 7. Germline lookup yields CDR1 MNHEY and CDR2 SVGAGI. This chain's CDR3 is CASSLYQGAPGELFF. The CDR3, as DNA: TGTGCCAGCAGTTTGTACCAGGGGGCGCCCGGGGAGCTGTTTTTT.

This clone turned up a few times. V gene TRBV4-3 combines with J gene TRBJ2-2, with 7 bases identical to TRBD1. The junction had 6 bases not matched to a gene; V was cut back by 1 base and J by 4 bases. Germline V gene sequence: CDR1 LGHNA, CDR2 YSLEER. The CDR3 runs 16 residues. The CDR3: CASSQGQGRSTGELFF. DNA for the CDR3: TGCGCCAGCAGCCAAGGACAGGGTCGGAGCACCGGGGAGCTGTTTTTT.

The V gene is TRBV7-8, the J gene TRBJ1-1; 10 bases agree with TRBD1. The CDR3 sequence is 17 residues long. Germline V CDR1 and CDR2: SGHVS, FQNEAQ. The V and J ends lost 4 bases and 5 bases, in that order; junction bases with no gene match: 13. CDR3 protein: CASSSRDRGYWGTEAFF. The CDR3 DNA follows: TGTGCCAGCAGCTCCCGGGACAGGGGTTACTGGGGGACTGAAGCTTTCTTT. Complete variable domain (other parts from reference TRBV7-8 and TRBJ1-1): GAGVSQSPRYKVAKRGQDVALRCDPISGHVSLFWYQQALGQGPEFLTYFQNEAQLDKSGLPSDRFFAERPEGSVSTLKIQRTQQEDSAVYLCASSSRDRGYWGTEAFFGQGTRLTVV.

This clone was counted a single time. This chain joins TRBV9 and TRBJ1-6, with 10 nucleotides matching TRBD1. Germline lookup yields CDR1 SGDLS and CDR2 YYNGEE. The CDR3 extends over 14 amino acids. With 3 bases clipped from V and 10 bases from J, the junction kept 4 bases outside the gene matches. CDR3 in amino acids: CASSAGTGESPLHF. CDR3 DNA: TGTGCCAGCAGCGCCGGGACAGGGGAATCACCCCTCCACTTT.

V and J are TRBV4-3 and TRBJ2-1; TRBD2 matches 15 bases. The germline gives CDR1 LGHNA, CDR2 YSLEER. The CDR3 loop spans 16 amino acids. Losses at the gene ends were 4 bases for V and 7 bases for J; bases not matched to a gene: 5. CDR3: CASSRHGLAGGNEQFF. The CDR3 DNA reads as TGCGCCAGCAGCCGCCATGGACTAGCGGGGGGGAATGAGCAGTTCTTC.

V and J are TRBV9 and TRBJ1-2; 10 bases match TRBD1. Germline-derived CDR1 and CDR2 are SGDLS and YYNGEE. The V and J ends lost 3 bases and 6 bases, in that order; junction bases with no gene match: 5. The CDR3 is 14 residues long. CDR3 in amino acids: CASSDPGTGDGYTF. The CDR3 bases are TGTGCCAGCAGCGACCCCGGGACAGGGGATGGCTACACCTTC.

J is TRBJ1-4 and V is TRBV6-1; 8 bases line up with TRBD1. The CDR3 sequence is 13 residues long. Germline V gives CDR1 MNHNS, CDR2 SASEGT. V lost 4 bases to trimming and J lost 8 bases; unmatched junction nucleotides: 3. As DNA, the CDR3 is TGTGCCAGCAGTGCAACAGGGGGAGAAAAACTGTTTTTT. Its protein is CASSATGGEKLFF.

CDR3 DNA: TGTGCCAGCAGCTTAGGGGGGTACAGAGCCGAGCAGTACTTC. The encoded protein is CASSLGGYRAEQYF. The V and J genes are TRBV7-8 and TRBJ2-7, with D possibly being TRBD1 or TRBD2 (5 bases each). V was pared by 1 base and J by 6 bases, with 13 bases between. Germline V gene sequence: CDR1 SGHVS, CDR2 FQNEAQ. This CDR3 comprises 14 residues.

The V call is TRBV4-2, the J call TRBJ2-7; 7 bases fit TRBD2. CDR1 LGHNA and CDR2 YNFKEQ come from the germline V gene. The CDR3 is 14 amino acids. V lost 1 base, J lost 5 bases, and 5 bases stayed unmatched. The CDR3 DNA is TGTGCCAGCAGCCAAGCGGGCGCGGGGGACGAGCAGTACTTC. Amino acid sequence: CASSQAGAGDEQYF.

The chain employs TRBV2 and TRBJ1-2, with D unclear. V lost 10 bases, J lost 8 bases, and 14 bases lay in between. There are 11 residues in the CDR3. Germline assignment: CDR1 SNHLY and CDR2 FYNNEI. In DNA form, the CDR3 reads TGTGCCACCATAGCCTTCTGGGGCTACACCTTC. It is translated as CATIAFWGYTF.

The rearrangement links TRBV5-4 to TRBJ1-6; TRBD1 might be the D (6 bases). CDR1 and CDR2 (germline): SGHNT, YYREEE (reference sequence). The CDR3 extends over 18 amino acids. Trimming cost V 5 bases and J 0 bases, with 18 bases left between them. The CDR3 is CASSKGDTPSSYNSPLHF. The CDR3, as DNA: TGTGCCAGCAGTAAGGGGGACACCCCCAGCTCCTATAATTCACCCCTCCACTTT.